This TCR beta chain comes out of a study of post-analysis software for immune sequencing data (dated by TCRdb to 2013 to 2016). A note on the overall study: The recorded disease courses included relapsing-remitting, secondary progressive and progressive-relapsing multiple sclerosis, and some patients had no subtype annotation. The patient repertoires were compared against 11 previously published healthy control repertoires obtained from donors aged about 6 to 28 years. A subset of samples was prepared in parallel using single-end sample barcoding, then pooled and co-amplified after Illumina adapter ligation. Broad study findings and their caveats: A handful of TRBV segments, including TRBV5-6, TRBV5-1 and TRBV20-1, were significantly more frequent in patients than controls. The multiple sclerosis patient group was slightly younger than the control group. Multiple sclerosis patients had significantly lower normalized Chao1 diversity than controls, a result that suggests substantial peripheral T-cell clonal expansion. Direct clustering with F measure revealed strong co-clustering of samples prepared in the same batch, which led to a batch-effect correction.

Concerning this clonotype: Its antigen is currently not known. No qualities accompany the bases; no much larger clone lies one base away.

To demonstrate the VDJtools post-analysis software, the study profiled TCR beta repertoires from the peripheral blood of about a dozen young patients with multiple sclerosis. The multiple sclerosis patients were children and adolescents ranging in age from roughly 6 to 15 years. V trim: 4 bases; J trim: 1 base; unmatched bases: 9. The germline V gene gives CDR1 as SGHRS and CDR2 as YFSETQ. The CDR3 numbers 16 residues from cysteine through phenylalanine. Only the CDR3 region is kept as DNA, spanning 48 bases read in frame from base 1. Library preparation employed PCR. Instrument on record: Illumina HiSeq 2500. To reduce PCR and sequencing biases, unique molecular identifiers were built into the TCR beta cDNA libraries. Every 1 to 10 million input T cells yielded approximately 500,000 cDNA molecules, meaning each molecule approximated one T cell. The patient libraries were prepared and sequenced using the same protocol as the earlier healthy control dataset. Within a given batch, samples were prepared together, multiplexed and sequenced on the same HiSeq lane. Per the source publication's procedure: MIGEC handled the raw barcoded reads, throwing out single-read molecular identifier groups before consensus assembly and CDR3 extraction. Clonotype tables were post-analysed with VDJtools, normalizing diversity by down-sampling all datasets to the smallest sample size. To correct batch-related cross-sample contamination, repertoire overlap clustering matched CDR3 amino acid sequences but not nucleotide sequences. TCRdb reran the public reads through fastp at Q25 and MiXCR, keeping productive beta chains. Duplicate CDR3 protein sequences are folded into a single record with the most common DNA and genes. Here the V and J calls rest on TCRdb's processing, not on the authors' analysis. The sample table records 800,000 to 950,000 distinct CDR3 sequences; approximately 53% of these occur just once. The ten largest clones take up approximately 4.4% of the sample.

The rearranged segments are TRBV5-1 and TRBJ2-7; 9 junctional bases match TRBD2. The clonotype comes from a girl aged 5-17 years with multiple sclerosis. The sequencing input was blood. The nucleotides are TGCGCCAGCAGCCCCAGTCCGACTAGCGGTTCCTACGAGCAGTACTTC. The translation is CASSPSPTSGSYEQYF.